This T cell receptor beta chain was profiled in a study of OX40 agonist ivuxolimab in advanced cancers. The CDR3 has 14 amino acids. CDR1 and CDR2 (germline): LGHNA, YSLEER. Trimming left V 1 base short and J 6 bases short, with 12 bases between. Clones were read by immunoSEQ multiplex PCR, and TCRdb kept only the in-frame ones, dropping some. The table shows almost 45,000 clones, with approximately 85% occurring only once. The V and J genes are TRBV4-3 and TRBJ1-2, with a tentative D call TRBD1 (5 bases). The sample was CD4+ or CD8+ T cells sorted from blood, taken in a trial of the OX40 agonist ivuxolimab. This TCR came from an adult with an advanced solid tumor such as melanoma, head and neck, liver or kidney cancer. CDR3 protein: CASSQVGASDGYTF. DNA for the CDR3: TGCGCCAGCAGCCAAGTAGGGGCTAGCGATGGCTACACCTTC.